Listed here is a single TCR beta chain. The antigen is unknown. Newly diagnosed patients aged 18 to 65 had hyperthyroidism of under 2 months' duration. Exclusion criteria comprised uncontrolled infection, other autoimmune disease, pregnancy or lactation. Each diagnosis was grounded in clinical symptoms, serum thyroxine and TRAb, thyroid ultrasound, and orbital computed tomography. The data were obtained in a study of T cells in Graves' hyperthyroidism and ophthalmopathy. Overall study results and limits: Separating ophthalmopathy from stable hyperthyroidism was achieved by a 13 V-J model.

Germline loops: CDR1 SNHLY, CDR2 FYNNEI. The CDR3 totals 13 residues. After removal of 8 bases from V and 4 bases from J, the junction contained 7 bases not matched to a gene. Amplification yielded TCR beta CDR3 regions, with RNA transcripts as the source. Carried out on the TCR CDR3, a first-round RT-PCR used the HTBI primer set. TCRdb reprocessed the multiplex PCR reads via MiXCR and lists one record per CDR3 protein. There are hundreds of thousands of distinct CDR3 sequences in the sample; 38% occur only once, and 8.9% lies in the top ten. Sequencing input: blood. The chain employs TRBV2 and TRBJ1-2; 7 nucleotides line up with TRBD1. The clonotype comes from a man aged 18 to 30 with Graves' hyperthyroidism. In DNA, the CDR3 is TGTGCCAGCGGCCAGAGGGGGCCCTATGGCTACACCTTC. This encodes CASGQRGPYGYTF.